This T cell receptor beta chain came from a study of cytomegalovirus exposure and HLA in healthy donors. The wider study: T cells numbering about 179 million yielded some 120 million unique TCR beta sequences in an earlier analysis.

This PCR relied on a set of 60 Vbeta primers and 13 Jbeta primers. TCRdb's table, derived via immunoSEQ multiplex PCR, lists solely in-frame clones and lacks some. Recorded for this sample: about 60,000 clones. The J segment lost 1 base and the V segment lost 1 base, leaving 4 bases of the junction unmatched. CDR1 and CDR2 (germline): MGHRA, YSYEKL. The length of the CDR3 is 16 residues. Study results and limitations: After further analysis at a later stage, 17,000 or so TCR beta sequences were associated with HLA alleles at 0.05 false discovery rate. Presence/absence analysis assumed near-uniform sequencing depth across donors. A later analysis found that most CMV-associated TCR beta chains appeared HLA-restricted.

Points on this clone: Its antigen is undetermined.

The chain links TRBV4-1 to TRBJ2-5; 9 nucleotides match TRBD2. The TCR originated in a man aged 50 to 60 in good health and CMV-seropositive. What was sequenced was PBMCs. For the CDR3, the DNA is TGCGCCAGCAGCCAAGTAGCGGGGGTCCGCCAAGAGACCCAGTACTTC. Protein: CASSQVAGVRQETQYF.